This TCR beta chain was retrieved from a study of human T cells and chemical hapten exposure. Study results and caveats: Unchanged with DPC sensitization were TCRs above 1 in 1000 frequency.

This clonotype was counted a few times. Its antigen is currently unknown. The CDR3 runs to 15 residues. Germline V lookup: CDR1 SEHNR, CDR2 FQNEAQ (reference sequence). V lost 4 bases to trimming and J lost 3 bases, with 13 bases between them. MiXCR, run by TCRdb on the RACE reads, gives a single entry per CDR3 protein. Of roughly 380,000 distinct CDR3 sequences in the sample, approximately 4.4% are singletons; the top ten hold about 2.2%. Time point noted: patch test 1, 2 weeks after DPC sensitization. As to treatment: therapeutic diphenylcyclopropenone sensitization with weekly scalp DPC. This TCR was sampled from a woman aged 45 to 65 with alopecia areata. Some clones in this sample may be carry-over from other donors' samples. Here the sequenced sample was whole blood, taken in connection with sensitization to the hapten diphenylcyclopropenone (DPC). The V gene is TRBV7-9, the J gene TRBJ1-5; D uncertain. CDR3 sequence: CASSSTIFTNQPQHF. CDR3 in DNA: TGTGCCAGCAGCTCCACCATCTTCACCAATCAGCCCCAGCATTTT.